This T cell receptor beta chain was sequenced for a study of cytomegalovirus exposure and HLA in healthy donors. Study-level results: More clonal expansion characterized HLA-associated TCR beta chains than equally common others in a later analysis.

For this clone: Antigen specificity is unknown.

The CDR3 spans 18 residues. V was pared by 2 bases and J by 0 bases, with 17 bases between. CDR1 SGHVS and CDR2 FNYEAQ come from the germline V gene. The PCR was carried out with 60 Vbeta primers and 13 Jbeta primers. The repertoire was sequenced with immunoSEQ multiplex PCR; TCRdb's copy has only in-frame clones and lacks some. Seen here are approximately 180,000 clones, roughly four fifths observed once, and the top ten hold about 1.8%. This clonotype was sampled from a man between 18 and 29 years old in good health and CMV-seronegative. Sequencing used PBMCs. The chain employs TRBV7-6 and TRBJ2-1, with D possibly TRBD2 on 6 matching bases. The CDR3, as DNA: TGTGCCAGCAGCTTAAAGGGAGGAGATGGTAGCTCCTACAATGAGCAGTTCTTC. The encoded protein is CASSLKGGDGSSYNEQFF.